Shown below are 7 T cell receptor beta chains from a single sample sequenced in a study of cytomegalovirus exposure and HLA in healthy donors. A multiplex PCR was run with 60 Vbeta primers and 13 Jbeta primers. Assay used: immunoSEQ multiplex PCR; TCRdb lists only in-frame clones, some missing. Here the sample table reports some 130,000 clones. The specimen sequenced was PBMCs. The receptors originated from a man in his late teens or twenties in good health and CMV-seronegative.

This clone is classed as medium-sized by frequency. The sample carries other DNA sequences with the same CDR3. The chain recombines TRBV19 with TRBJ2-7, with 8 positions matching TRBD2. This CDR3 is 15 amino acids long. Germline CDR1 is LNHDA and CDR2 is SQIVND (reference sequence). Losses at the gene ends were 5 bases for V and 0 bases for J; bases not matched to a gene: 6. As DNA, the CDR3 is TGTGCCAGTAGTCCCGCGGGGGGCGGCTCCTACGAGCAGTACTTC. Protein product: CASSPAGGGSYEQYF.

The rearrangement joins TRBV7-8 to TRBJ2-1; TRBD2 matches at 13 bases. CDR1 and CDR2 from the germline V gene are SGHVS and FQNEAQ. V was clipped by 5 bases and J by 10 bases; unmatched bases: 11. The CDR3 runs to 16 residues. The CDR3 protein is CASSGSGLAGVKEQFF. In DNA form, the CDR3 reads TGTGCCAGCAGCGGCAGCGGACTAGCGGGAGTGAAGGAGCAGTTCTTC.

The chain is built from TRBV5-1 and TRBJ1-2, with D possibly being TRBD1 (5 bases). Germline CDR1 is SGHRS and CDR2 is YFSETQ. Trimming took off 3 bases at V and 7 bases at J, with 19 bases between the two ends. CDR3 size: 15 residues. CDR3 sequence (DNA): TGCGCCAGCAGCTCGCCCCCGGCGGCGGGGGGTGGCTACACCTTC. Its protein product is CASSSPPAAGGGYTF.

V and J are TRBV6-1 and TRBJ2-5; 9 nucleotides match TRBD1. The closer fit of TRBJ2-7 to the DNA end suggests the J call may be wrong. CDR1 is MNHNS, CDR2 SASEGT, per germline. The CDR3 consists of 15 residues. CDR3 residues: CASSEPGQGADEQYF. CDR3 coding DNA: TGTGCCAGCAGTGAACCGGGACAGGGAGCGGACGAGCAGTACTTC.

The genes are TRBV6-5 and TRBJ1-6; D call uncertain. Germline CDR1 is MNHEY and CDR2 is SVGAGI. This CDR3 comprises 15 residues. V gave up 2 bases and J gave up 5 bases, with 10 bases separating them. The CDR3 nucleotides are TGTGCCAGCAGTTACGGAGGAAGAGATAATTCACCCCTCCACTTT. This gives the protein CASSYGGRDNSPLHF.

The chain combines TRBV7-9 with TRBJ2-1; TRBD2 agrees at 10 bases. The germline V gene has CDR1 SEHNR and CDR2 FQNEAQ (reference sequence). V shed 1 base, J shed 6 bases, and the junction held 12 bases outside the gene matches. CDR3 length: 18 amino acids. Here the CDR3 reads CASSLDFGLAAKINEQFF. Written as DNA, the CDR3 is TGTGCCAGCAGCTTAGACTTCGGACTAGCGGCTAAAATCAATGAGCAGTTCTTC.

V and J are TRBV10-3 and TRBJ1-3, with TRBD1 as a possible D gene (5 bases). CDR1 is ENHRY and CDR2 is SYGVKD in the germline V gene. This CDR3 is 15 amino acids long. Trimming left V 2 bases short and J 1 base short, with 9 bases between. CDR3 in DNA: TGTGCCATCAGTGAGGAGGGGAGGTCTGGAAACACCATATATTTT. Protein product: CAISEEGRSGNTIYF.